The next 27 T cell receptor beta chains were all read from a single sample in a study of post-analysis software for immune sequencing data. Unique molecular identifiers were present in the TCR beta cDNA libraries. TCRdb reprocessed the PCR reads via MiXCR and lists one record per CDR3 protein. The table includes approximately 360,000 distinct CDR3 sequences, around 33% detected once. These receptors' targets are unknown. Whole-study findings and limits: In patients, TRBV5-6, TRBV5-1 and TRBV20-1 belonged to roughly five TRBV segments found more frequently than in controls.

Sequencing was carried out using blood. The receptors here all came from a girl between 10 and 17 years old with multiple sclerosis.

This clonotype occurred a few times. The gene calls are TRBV5-1 and TRBJ2-7; D may match TRBD1 or TRBD2 (5 bases each). The CDR3 has 16 residues. Per germline, CDR1 SGHRS and CDR2 YFSETQ. V was clipped by 4 bases and J by 3 bases, with 20 bases between them. This CDR3 reads CASSLLDGGRNYEQYF. For the CDR3, the DNA is TGCGCCAGCAGCCTGCTTGATGGGGGACGGAACTACGAGCAGTACTTC.

The sample holds a few counts of this clonotype. The chain has TRBV10-2 and TRBJ2-1; 11 bases are shared with TRBD2. CDR1 WSHSY and CDR2 SAAADI come from the germline V gene. The CDR3 runs to 16 residues. The V gene end was trimmed by 3 bases and the J gene end by 1 base; junction bases not matched to a gene: 2. The CDR3 bases are TGCGCCAGCAGTGATAGCGGGGGGGCATCCTACAATGAGCAGTTCTTC. Its protein product is CASSDSGGASYNEQFF.

This clonotype was observed a handful of times. The genes are TRBV29-1 and TRBJ1-2; TRBD1 matches 11 bases. Germline V lookup: CDR1 SQVTM, CDR2 ANQGSEA. This CDR3 region has 15 residues. The junction had 11 bases not matched to a gene; V was cut back by 5 bases and J by 6 bases. CDR3 amino acids: CSVKRPGTGGDGYTF. The CDR3 bases are TGCAGCGTTAAACGTCCCGGGACAGGGGGAGATGGCTACACCTTC.

The rearrangement uses TRBV28 and TRBJ1-5; no firm D call. The length of the CDR3 is 17 residues. The ends were cut back, 7 bases at V and 0 bases at J, with 19 bases in the middle. Germline lookup yields CDR1 MDHEN and CDR2 SYDVKM. CDR3 DNA sequence: TGTGCCAGCAAAACCTCAAGACGGCGGGTTAGCAATCAGCCCCAGCATTTT. It translates to CASKTSRRRVSNQPQHF.

Here the CDR3 reads CSARDERRGGHNEQFF. The DNA of the CDR3 is TGCAGTGCTAGAGATGAGAGGCGGGGGGGCCACAATGAGCAGTTCTTC. The chain carries TRBV20-1 and TRBJ2-1; 9 nucleotides agree with TRBD2. This CDR3 is built from 16 residues. V shed 0 bases, J shed 5 bases, and the junction held 8 bases outside the gene matches. CDR1 and CDR2 (germline): DFQATT, SNEGSKA (reference sequence).

This chain connects TRBV20-1 to TRBJ1-5; 9 bases agree with TRBD1. Germline CDR1 DFQATT, CDR2 SNEGSKA (reference sequence). Trimming took 3 bases from V and 6 from J; bases not matched to a gene: 9. The CDR3 runs to 15 residues. CDR3 nucleotides: TGCAGTGCTAGGGACAGGGGAATGGAGGGTCAGCCCCAGCATTTT. Its translation is CSARDRGMEGQPQHF.

The CDR3 region is CASRYDRGRVEQYF. The CDR3 nucleotides are TGTGCCAGCAGGTACGACAGGGGGAGGGTCGAGCAGTACTTC. The chain uses TRBV6-5 and TRBJ2-7, with TRBD1 identical over 9 bases. Per the germline V gene, CDR1 is MNHEY and CDR2 is SVGAGI. V trimming: 6 bases; J trimming: 6 bases; junction bases outside the gene matches: 9. This CDR3 is built from 14 residues.

This clonotype occurred once. At one end, the junction sequence differs from germline, possibly due to a read error. The V gene is TRBV3-1, the J gene TRBJ2-7; TRBD1 matches 9 bases. The CDR3 has 14 residues. Germline CDR1 LGHDT, CDR2 YNNKEL (reference sequence). The CDR3 DNA reads as TGTGCCAGCAGCCCGGGACAGGGCTCCTACAAGCAGTACTTC. As protein: CASSPGQGSYKQYF.

The V gene is TRBV7-3, the J gene TRBJ2-7; 7 bases fit TRBD2. This CDR3 is 14 amino acids long. Germline CDR1 is SGHTA and CDR2 is FQGTGA. V lost 2 bases to trimming and J lost 6 bases; unmatched junction nucleotides: 7. This CDR3 reads CASSLLHPGGEQYF. The CDR3 DNA reads as TGTGCCAGCAGCTTACTACATCCGGGAGGCGAGCAGTACTTC. Looking up the rest from reference TRBV7-3 and TRBJ2-7 gives the full variable domain: GAGVSQTPSNKVTEKGKYVELRCDPISGHTALYWYRQSLGQGPEFLIYFQGTGAADDSGLPNDRFFAVRPEGSVSTLKIQRTERGDSAVYLCASSLLHPGGEQYFGPGTRLTVT.

There are a few counts of this clonotype. For the CDR3, the DNA is TGTGCCAGCAGCCCCGGGTTTCGGATTCTCCCCGAGCAGTACTTC. As protein: CASSPGFRILPEQYF. J is TRBJ2-5 and V is TRBV3-1; D is uncertain. The J call could be wrong; TRBJ2-7 is a better fit for the DNA end. CDR1 LGHDT and CDR2 YNNKEL come from the germline V gene (reference sequence). The CDR3 contains 15 residues.

This clonotype appeared a few times. This chain joins TRBV29-1 and TRBJ1-1; TRBD1 might be the D (5 bases). The CDR3 runs 14 residues. Germline V CDR1 and CDR2: SQVTM, ANQGSEA. Between the trimmed V and J ends, which lost 5 bases and 0 bases, there was a span of 13 bases. In DNA, the CDR3 is TGCAGCGTTCAAAGGACACCTATGAACACTGAAGCTTTCTTT. Translated, it gives CSVQRTPMNTEAFF. Together with reference TRBV29-1 and TRBJ1-1, the CDR3 gives the full variable domain: SAVISQKPSRDICQRGTSLTIQCQVDSQVTMMFWYRQQPGQSLTLIATANQGSEATYESGFVIDKFPISRPNLTFSTLTVSNMSPEDSSIYLCSVQRTPMNTEAFFGQGTRLTVV.

The chain links TRBV25-1 to TRBJ2-7; no reliable D call. The CDR3 has 12 amino acids. Germline V gene lookup returns CDR1 MGHDK and CDR2 SYGVNS. Trimming cost V 10 bases and J 2 bases, with 12 bases left between them. CDR3 in amino acids: CATATLAYEQYF. In DNA, the CDR3 is TGTGCCACCGCGACGTTGGCCTACGAGCAGTACTTC.

There are a few counts of this clonotype. The J gene is TRBJ2-3, the V gene TRBV11-2; TRBD2 matches 12 bases. The junction had 7 bases not matched to a gene; V was cut back by 6 bases and J by 6 bases. The CDR3 has 15 residues. Germline lookup yields CDR1 SGHAT and CDR2 FQNNGV. The CDR3 loop reads CASSFLAGGPDTQYF. As DNA, the CDR3 is TGTGCCAGCAGTTTTCTAGCGGGGGGGCCCGATACGCAGTATTTT.

This chain joins TRBV27 and TRBJ2-7, with unresolved D. Germline CDR1 and CDR2: MNHEY and SMNVEV (reference sequence). CDR3 length: 13 residues. V was cut by 5 bases and J by 0 bases, with 8 bases left in between. The CDR3 sequence is CASSIDPSYEQYF. The CDR3 DNA sequence: TGTGCCAGCAGTATCGACCCCTCCTACGAGCAGTACTTC.

A note on this clonotype: The germline gene is not matched at one end of the junction; a read error may be the cause. The V and J genes are TRBV10-3 and TRBJ2-7; D may be TRBD1 (6 bases). This CDR3 comprises 15 residues. Per germline, CDR1 ENHRY and CDR2 SYGVKD. In nucleotides, the CDR3 is TGTGCCACCCGGGTGGTTGGGACACTCTCCAACGAGCAGTACTTC. This translates into CATRVVGTLSNEQYF.

The chain is built from TRBV5-5 and TRBJ1-4; the D gene is possibly TRBD1 (5 bases). The CDR3 totals 15 residues. V shed 4 bases and J shed 0 bases, with 10 bases lying between them. The germline CDR1 and CDR2 sequences are SGHKS and YYEKEE (reference sequence). The DNA for the CDR3 is TGTGCCAGCAGCGAGTGGACAACAACTAATGAAAAACTGTTTTTT. As protein: CASSEWTTTNEKLFF. The full variable domain, in which reference TRBV5-5 and TRBJ1-4 provide the parts outside the CDR3, is DAGVTQSPTHLIKTRGQQVTLRCSPISGHKSVSWYQQVLGQGPQFIFQYYEKEERGRGNFPDRFSARQFPNYSSELNVNALLLGDSALYLCASSEWTTTNEKLFFGSGTQLSVL.

The chain employs TRBV28 and TRBJ2-3; 11 nucleotides agree with TRBD1. Per germline, CDR1 MDHEN and CDR2 SYDVKM. CDR3 size: 15 residues. V shed 4 bases, J shed 4 bases, and the junction held 4 bases outside the gene matches. The CDR3 coding sequence is TGTGCCAGCAGTTGGGACAGGGGGATATCAGATACGCAGTATTTT. Its protein product is CASSWDRGISDTQYF.

V and J are TRBV7-2 and TRBJ1-1; 8 bases are shared with TRBD1. V gave up 5 bases and J gave up 8 bases; unmatched junction bases: 10. Germline CDR1 and CDR2: SGHTA and FQGNSA. The CDR3 consists of 14 residues. The CDR3 coding sequence is TGTGCCAGCAGCCTGGACAGGGTGGGAGGCGAAGCTTTCTTT. Translated, it gives CASSLDRVGGEAFF.

CDR3 in amino acids: CASSRQLSNQPQHF. The CDR3 coding sequence is TGTGCCAGCAGTAGACAGTTGAGCAATCAGCCCCAGCATTTT. The chain recombines TRBV12-3 or TRBV12-4 with TRBJ1-5; the D gene is possibly TRBD1 (5 bases). V gave up 5 bases and J gave up 1 base, with 9 bases separating them. The CDR3 consists of 14 residues.

This clonotype appeared many times. The chain employs TRBV10-3 and TRBJ1-2; maybe TRBD1 (5 bases). The CDR3 length is 14 residues. V dropped 0 bases and J dropped 4 bases, with 9 bases sitting between them. Germline V gene lookup returns CDR1 ENHRY and CDR2 SYGVKD. In DNA, the CDR3 is TGTGCCATCAGTGAGTCTCAGGGATCCTATGGCTACACCTTC. It encodes CAISESQGSYGYTF.

This clonotype showed up many times. The chain carries TRBV29-1 and TRBJ1-2; tentative D call: TRBD1 (5 bases). CDR3 size: 13 residues. The V end was cut by 1 base, the J end by 4 bases, with 10 bases between. CDR1 SQVTM and CDR2 ANQGSEA come from the germline V gene. The CDR3 coding sequence is TGCAGCGTTGAAGGGGGCGCGATCTATGGCTACACCTTC. It translates to CSVEGGAIYGYTF.

This clonotype appeared a few times. J is TRBJ2-3 and V is TRBV5-1; 8 bases line up with TRBD1. The CDR3 runs to 14 residues. The germline gives CDR1 SGHRS, CDR2 YFSETQ. The V segment lost 0 bases and the J segment 4 bases; nucleotides outside the gene matches: 1. CDR3 bases: TGCGCCAGCAGCTTGGGGACAGGGTCAGATACGCAGTATTTT. This encodes CASSLGTGSDTQYF.

This clonotype has only a few counts. The chain uses TRBV4-1 and TRBJ2-7; tentatively, D is TRBD1 or TRBD2 (5 bases each). From germline, CDR1 is MGHRA and CDR2 YSYEKL. This CDR3 has 15 residues. Trimming removed 3 bases at V and 3 bases at J, with 15 bases between. The CDR3 sequence: CASSHGAVRDYEQYF. The CDR3 DNA follows: TGCGCCAGCAGCCACGGGGCAGTACGAGACTACGAGCAGTACTTC.

V and J are TRBV10-3 and TRBJ2-7; TRBD1 matches 9 bases. This CDR3 comprises 16 residues. Germline V lookup: CDR1 ENHRY, CDR2 SYGVKD. V shed 0 bases and J 5 bases; nucleotides not matched to a gene: 8. For the CDR3, the DNA is TGTGCCATCAGTGAGTCAACCGGGACAGGGTTGCACGAGCAGTACTTC. This encodes CAISESTGTGLHEQYF.

V gene TRBV3-1 combines with J gene TRBJ2-1; no firm D call. The germline CDR1 and CDR2 sequences are LGHDT and YNNKEL (reference sequence). The CDR3 consists of 11 residues. Trimming stripped 6 bases from V and 9 bases from J, with 9 bases between. The CDR3 loop is CASSDRSEQFF. CDR3 sequence (DNA): TGTGCCAGCAGTGATAGATCTGAGCAGTTCTTC.

The V call is TRBV6-5, the J call TRBJ1-6; TRBD1 matches at 11 bases. The ends lost 4 bases at V and 14 bases at J; junction bases unmatched: 10. Per germline, CDR1 MNHEY and CDR2 SVGAGI. This CDR3 has 15 amino acids. The CDR3 bases are TGTGCCAGCAGTTCCGGACAGGGGGCCGTTGGGGCCCTCCACTTT. Protein sequence: CASSSGQGAVGALHF.

The chain has TRBV12-3 or TRBV12-4 and TRBJ2-3; 8 bases are a match to TRBD2. This CDR3 comprises 16 residues. J was trimmed by 1 base and V by 3 bases; bases with no gene match: 6. The CDR3 sequence: CASSFGGGDGTDTQYF. For the CDR3, the DNA is TGTGCCAGCAGTTTCGGGGGGGGCGACGGCACAGATACGCAGTATTTT.